The clone carrying this T cell receptor beta chain has ten or more counts. The length of the CDR3 is 17 residues. Trimming stripped 5 bases from V and 4 bases from J, with 23 bases between. CDR1 is MNHNY, CDR2 SVGAGI, per germline (reference sequence). From the reads, TCRdb called clonotypes with MiXCR, one entry per CDR3 protein. The data show 200,000 to 300,000 distinct CDR3 sequences, with 25% to 35% seen just once and roughly 7.3% held by the top ten. The data belong to a study of kidney transplant recipient with SARS-CoV-2 infection. The clonotype originates from a male patient aged 25 to 39 who had COVID-19 and was a kidney transplant recipient. Some of the T cells might come from the graft donor. The chain recombines TRBV6-6 with TRBJ1-2; no firm D call. The sequencing used a blood sample, collected at baseline and on approximately day 120 from a kidney transplant recipient. CDR3 coding DNA: TGTGCCAGCAGTAAGAGGTCAGGTGGGAGAAAGACCTATGGCTACACCTTC. Its translation is CASSKRSGGRKTYGYTF.